This section outlines one T cell receptor beta chain sequence together with its context. These data come from a study of blood T cell repertoires in COVID-19. Study information: Samples came from the United States, Italy and Spain, spanning acute and convalescent COVID-19. In each case, the material was cDNA or gDNA derived from T cells, B-cell-depleted T cells, or PBMCs.

Repertoires were generated with immunoSEQ multiplex PCR, while TCRdb's copy carries only in-frame clones and drops some. The sample contains some 220,000 clones, approximately 85% of which appear only once. This TCR came from a man between 45 and 60 years old with acute or convalescent COVID-19. Sequencing input: peripheral blood.

The CDR3 reads CATEKGALTDTQYF. CDR3 coding DNA: TGTGCCACGGAAAAGGGGGCCCTCACAGATACGCAGTATTTT. V usage is TRBV25-1 and J usage is TRBJ2-3; 7 nucleotides align to TRBD1. With 10 bases clipped from V and 2 bases from J, the junction kept 9 bases outside the gene matches. The V gene's germline CDR1 is MGHDK and CDR2 SYGVNS. This CDR3 comprises 14 residues.